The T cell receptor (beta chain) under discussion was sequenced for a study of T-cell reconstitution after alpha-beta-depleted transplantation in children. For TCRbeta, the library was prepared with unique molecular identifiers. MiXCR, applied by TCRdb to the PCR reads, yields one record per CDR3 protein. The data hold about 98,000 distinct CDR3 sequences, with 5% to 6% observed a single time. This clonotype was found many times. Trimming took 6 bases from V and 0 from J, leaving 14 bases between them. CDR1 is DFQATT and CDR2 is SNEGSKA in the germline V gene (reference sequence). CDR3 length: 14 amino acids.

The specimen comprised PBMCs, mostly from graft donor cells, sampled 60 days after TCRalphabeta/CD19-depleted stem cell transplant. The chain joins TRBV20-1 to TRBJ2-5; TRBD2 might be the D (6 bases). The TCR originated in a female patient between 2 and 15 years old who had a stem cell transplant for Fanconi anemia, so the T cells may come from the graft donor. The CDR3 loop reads CSAPLRGHQETQYF. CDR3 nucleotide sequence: TGCAGTGCCCCCCTGCGGGGCCACCAAGAGACCCAGTACTTC.